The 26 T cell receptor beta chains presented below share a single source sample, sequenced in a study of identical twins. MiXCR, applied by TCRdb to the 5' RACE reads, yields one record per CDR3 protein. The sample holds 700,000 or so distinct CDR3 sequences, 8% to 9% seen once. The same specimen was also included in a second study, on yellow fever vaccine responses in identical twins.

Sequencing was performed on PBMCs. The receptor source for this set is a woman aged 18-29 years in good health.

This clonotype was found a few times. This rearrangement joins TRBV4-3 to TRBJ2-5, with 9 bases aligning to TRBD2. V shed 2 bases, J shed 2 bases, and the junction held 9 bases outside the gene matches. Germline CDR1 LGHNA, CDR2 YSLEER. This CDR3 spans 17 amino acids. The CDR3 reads CASSQRVAGAGQETQYF. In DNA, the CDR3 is TGCGCCAGCAGCCAACGAGTAGCGGGAGCGGGGCAAGAGACCCAGTACTTC.

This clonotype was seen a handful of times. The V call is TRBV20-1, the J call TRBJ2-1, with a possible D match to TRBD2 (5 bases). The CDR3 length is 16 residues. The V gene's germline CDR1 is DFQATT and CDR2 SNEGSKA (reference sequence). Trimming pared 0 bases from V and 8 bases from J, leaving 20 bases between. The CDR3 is CSARDMRPGIVDEQFF. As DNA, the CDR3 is TGCAGTGCTAGAGATATGCGCCCGGGGATCGTCGATGAGCAGTTCTTC.

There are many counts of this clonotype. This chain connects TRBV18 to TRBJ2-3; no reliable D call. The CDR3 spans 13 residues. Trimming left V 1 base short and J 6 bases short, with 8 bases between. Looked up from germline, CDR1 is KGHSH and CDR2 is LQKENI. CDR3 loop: CASSPQSADTQYF. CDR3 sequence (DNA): TGTGCCAGCTCACCACAAAGCGCGGATACGCAGTATTTT.

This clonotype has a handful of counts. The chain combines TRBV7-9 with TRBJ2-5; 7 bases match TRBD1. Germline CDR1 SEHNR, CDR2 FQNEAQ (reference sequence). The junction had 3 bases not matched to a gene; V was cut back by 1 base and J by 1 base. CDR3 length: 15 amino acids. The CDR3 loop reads CASSLGDRLQETQYF. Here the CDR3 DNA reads TGTGCCAGCAGCTTAGGGGACAGACTCCAAGAGACCCAGTACTTC.

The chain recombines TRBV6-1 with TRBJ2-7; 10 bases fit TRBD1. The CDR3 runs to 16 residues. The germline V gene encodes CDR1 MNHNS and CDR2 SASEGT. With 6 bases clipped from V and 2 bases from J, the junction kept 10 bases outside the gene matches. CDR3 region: CASRRIGTGDPYEQYF. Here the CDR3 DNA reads TGTGCCAGCAGGAGGATAGGGACAGGGGACCCCTACGAGCAGTACTTC.

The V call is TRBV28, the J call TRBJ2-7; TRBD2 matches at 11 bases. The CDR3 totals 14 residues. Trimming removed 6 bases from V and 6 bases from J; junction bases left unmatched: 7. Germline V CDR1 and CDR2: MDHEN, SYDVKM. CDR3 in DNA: TGTGCCAGCAGCTTTGGGACTAGCGGTTTCGAGCAGTACTTC. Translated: CASSFGTSGFEQYF.

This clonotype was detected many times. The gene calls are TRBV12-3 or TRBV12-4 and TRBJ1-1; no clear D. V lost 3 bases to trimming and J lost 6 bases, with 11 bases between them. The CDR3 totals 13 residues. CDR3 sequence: CASSFWSRAEAFF. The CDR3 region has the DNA TGTGCCAGCAGTTTCTGGTCGAGAGCTGAAGCTTTCTTT.

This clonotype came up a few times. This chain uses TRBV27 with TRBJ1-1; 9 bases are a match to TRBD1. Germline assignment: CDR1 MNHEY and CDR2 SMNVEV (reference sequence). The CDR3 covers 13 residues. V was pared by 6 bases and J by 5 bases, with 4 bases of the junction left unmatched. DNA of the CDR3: TGTGCCAGCAGACCGACAGGGGGAACTGAAGCTTTCTTT. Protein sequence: CASRPTGGTEAFF.

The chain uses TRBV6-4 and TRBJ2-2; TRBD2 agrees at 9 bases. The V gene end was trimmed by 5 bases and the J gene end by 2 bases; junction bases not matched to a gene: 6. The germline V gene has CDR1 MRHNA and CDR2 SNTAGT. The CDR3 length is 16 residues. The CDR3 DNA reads TGTGCCAGCAGTAACGGACTAGCGCTAAACACCGGGGAGCTGTTTTTT. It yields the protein CASSNGLALNTGELFF.

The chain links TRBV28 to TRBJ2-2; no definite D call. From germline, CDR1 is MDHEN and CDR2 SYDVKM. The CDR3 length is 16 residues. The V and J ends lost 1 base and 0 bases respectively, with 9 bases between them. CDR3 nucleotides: TGTGCCAGCAGTTTATTAGGCAGGTCGAACACCGGGGAGCTGTTTTTT. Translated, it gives CASSLLGRSNTGELFF.

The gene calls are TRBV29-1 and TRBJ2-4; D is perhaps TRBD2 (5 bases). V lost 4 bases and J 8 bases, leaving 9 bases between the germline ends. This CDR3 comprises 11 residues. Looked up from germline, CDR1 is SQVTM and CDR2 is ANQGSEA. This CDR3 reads CSVGGPDIQYF. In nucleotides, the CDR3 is TGCAGCGTTGGAGGGCCGGACATTCAGTACTTC. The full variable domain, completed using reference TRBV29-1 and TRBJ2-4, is SAVISQKPSRDICQRGTSLTIQCQVDSQVTMMFWYRQQPGQSLTLIATANQGSEATYESGFVIDKFPISRPNLTFSTLTVSNMSPEDSSIYLCSVGGPDIQYFGAGTRLSVL.

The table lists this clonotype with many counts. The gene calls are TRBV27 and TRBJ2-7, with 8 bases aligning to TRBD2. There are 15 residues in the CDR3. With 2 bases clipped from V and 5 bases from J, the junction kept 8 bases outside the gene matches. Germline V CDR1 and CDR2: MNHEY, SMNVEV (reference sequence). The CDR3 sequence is CASSLIAGKRHEQYF. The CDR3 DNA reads TGTGCCAGCAGTTTAATAGCGGGAAAAAGGCACGAGCAGTACTTC.

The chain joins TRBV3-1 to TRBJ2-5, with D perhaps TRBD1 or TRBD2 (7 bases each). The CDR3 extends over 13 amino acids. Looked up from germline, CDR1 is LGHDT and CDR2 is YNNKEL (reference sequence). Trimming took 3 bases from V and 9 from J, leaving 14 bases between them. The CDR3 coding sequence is TGTGCCAGCAGCCAGCCCGCAGGGGGGGCCCAGTACTTC. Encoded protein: CASSQPAGGAQYF.

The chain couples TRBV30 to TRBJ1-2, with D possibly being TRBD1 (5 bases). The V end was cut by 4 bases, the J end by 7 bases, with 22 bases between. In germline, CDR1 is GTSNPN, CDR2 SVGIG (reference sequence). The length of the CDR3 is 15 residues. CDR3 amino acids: CAWMRLSRQGRGYTF. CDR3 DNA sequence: TGTGCCTGGATGAGGCTTTCGAGGCAGGGACGTGGCTACACCTTC.

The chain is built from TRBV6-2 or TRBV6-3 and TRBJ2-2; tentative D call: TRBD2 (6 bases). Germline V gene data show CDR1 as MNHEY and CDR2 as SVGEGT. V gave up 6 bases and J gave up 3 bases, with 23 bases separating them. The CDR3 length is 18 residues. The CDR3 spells CASSILLAGPPYTGELFF. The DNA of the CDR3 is TGTGCCAGCAGCATCTTATTGGCGGGACCCCCTTACACCGGGGAGCTGTTTTTT.

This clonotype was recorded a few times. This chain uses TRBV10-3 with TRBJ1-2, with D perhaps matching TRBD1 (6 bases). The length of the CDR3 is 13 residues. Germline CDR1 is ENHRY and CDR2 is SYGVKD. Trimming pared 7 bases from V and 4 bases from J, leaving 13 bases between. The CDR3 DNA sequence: TGTGCCATCAACCCGACAGGAATCTATGGCTACACCTTC. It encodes CAINPTGIYGYTF.

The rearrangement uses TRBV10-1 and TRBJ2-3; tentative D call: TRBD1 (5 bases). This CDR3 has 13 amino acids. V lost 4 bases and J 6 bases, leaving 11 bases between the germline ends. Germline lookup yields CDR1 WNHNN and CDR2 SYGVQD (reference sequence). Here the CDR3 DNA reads TGCGCCAGCAGTGTGGGCAGGGCCGATACGCAGTATTTT. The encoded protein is CASSVGRADTQYF.

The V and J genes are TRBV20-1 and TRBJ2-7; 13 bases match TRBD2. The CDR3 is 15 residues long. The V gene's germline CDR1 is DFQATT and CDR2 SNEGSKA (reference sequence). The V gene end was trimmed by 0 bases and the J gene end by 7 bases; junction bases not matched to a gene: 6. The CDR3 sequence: CSARDLGLAGWEQYF. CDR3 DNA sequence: TGCAGTGCTAGAGATTTGGGACTAGCGGGGTGGGAGCAGTACTTC.

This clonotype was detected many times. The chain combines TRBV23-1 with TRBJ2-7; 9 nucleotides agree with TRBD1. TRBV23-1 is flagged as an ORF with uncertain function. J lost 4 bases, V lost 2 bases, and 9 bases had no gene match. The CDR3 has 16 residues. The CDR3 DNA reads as TGCGCCAGCAGTCAAGATCGGGACAGGGAGCCTTACGAGCAGTACTTC. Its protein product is CASSQDRDREPYEQYF.

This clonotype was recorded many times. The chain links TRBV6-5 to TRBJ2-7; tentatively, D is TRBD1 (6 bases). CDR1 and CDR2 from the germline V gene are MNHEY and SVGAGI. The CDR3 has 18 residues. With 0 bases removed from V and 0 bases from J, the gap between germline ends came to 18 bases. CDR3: CASSYSKISQGPSYEQYF. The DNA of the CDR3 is TGTGCCAGCAGTTACTCGAAGATAAGCCAGGGGCCCTCCTACGAGCAGTACTTC.

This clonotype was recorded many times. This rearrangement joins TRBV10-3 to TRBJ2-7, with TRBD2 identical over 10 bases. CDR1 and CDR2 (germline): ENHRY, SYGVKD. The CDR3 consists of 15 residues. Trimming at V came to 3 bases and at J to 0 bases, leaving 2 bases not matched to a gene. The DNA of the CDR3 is TGTGCCATCAGTGAAGCGGGAGGGCCCTCCTACGAGCAGTACTTC. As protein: CAISEAGGPSYEQYF.

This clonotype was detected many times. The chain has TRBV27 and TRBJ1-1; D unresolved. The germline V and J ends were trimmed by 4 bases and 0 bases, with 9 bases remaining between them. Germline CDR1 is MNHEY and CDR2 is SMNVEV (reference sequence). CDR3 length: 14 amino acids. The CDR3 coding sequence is TGTGCCAGCAGTTGGGGAGGCGTGAACACTGAAGCTTTCTTT. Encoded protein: CASSWGGVNTEAFF.

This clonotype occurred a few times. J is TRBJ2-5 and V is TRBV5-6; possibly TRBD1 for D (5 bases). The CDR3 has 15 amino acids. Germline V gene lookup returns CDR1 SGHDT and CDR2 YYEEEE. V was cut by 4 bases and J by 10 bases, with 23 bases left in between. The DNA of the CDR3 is TGTGCCAGCAGCGATAACCTCGGCCACCAGGGTGGCCAGTACTTC. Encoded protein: CASSDNLGHQGGQYF.

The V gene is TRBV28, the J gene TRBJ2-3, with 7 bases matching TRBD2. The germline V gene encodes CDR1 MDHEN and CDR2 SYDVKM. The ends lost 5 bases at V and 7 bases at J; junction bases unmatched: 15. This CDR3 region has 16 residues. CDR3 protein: CASSRPGTIQTNTQYF. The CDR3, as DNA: TGTGCCAGCAGTCGCCCCGGGACTATTCAGACTAATACGCAGTATTTT.

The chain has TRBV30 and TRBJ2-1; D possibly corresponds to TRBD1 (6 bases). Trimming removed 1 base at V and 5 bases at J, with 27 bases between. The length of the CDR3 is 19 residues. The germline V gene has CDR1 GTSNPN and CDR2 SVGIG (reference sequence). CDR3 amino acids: CAWSAATNRAGTVNNEQFF. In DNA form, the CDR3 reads TGTGCCTGGAGTGCCGCCACGAACAGGGCCGGGACCGTAAACAATGAGCAGTTCTTC.

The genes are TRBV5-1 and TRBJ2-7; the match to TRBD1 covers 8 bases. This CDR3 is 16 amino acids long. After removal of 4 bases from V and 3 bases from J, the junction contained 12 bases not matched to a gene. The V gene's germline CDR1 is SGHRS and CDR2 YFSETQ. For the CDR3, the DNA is TGCGCCAGCAGCCCCTCCCTAGGACAGGGAGGCTACGAGCAGTACTTC. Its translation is CASSPSLGQGGYEQYF.